The 21 T cell receptor beta chains presented below share a single source sample, sequenced in a study of blood T cells in healthy people across ages. Sample-barcoded 5' priming and a J-beta primer mix drove a second PCR of roughly 7 to 11 cycles. TCRdb reanalysed the 5' RACE reads using MiXCR and keeps one entry per CDR3 protein. The sample contains around 1.5 million distinct CDR3 sequences, roughly 60% of which appear only once. Sample: blood. These TCRs come from a man between 18 and 35 years old in good health.

V usage is TRBV6-2 or TRBV6-3 and J usage is TRBJ2-3; 8 bases line up with TRBD1. The CDR3 is 14 amino acids. Trimming removed 5 bases from V and 4 bases from J; junction bases left unmatched: 5. Germline V gene sequence: CDR1 MNHEY, CDR2 SVGEGT. CDR3 coding DNA: TGTGCCAGCAGTCTCAGGGGGCGCCCAGATACGCAGTATTTT. This codes for CASSLRGRPDTQYF.

The chain links TRBV7-2 to TRBJ2-3; 13 bases match TRBD2. Germline-derived CDR1 and CDR2 are SGHTA and FQGNSA. The CDR3 consists of 15 residues. The trim removed 6 bases at V and 5 bases at J, leaving 5 bases unmatched. CDR3 protein: CASRLLAGGLDTQYF. DNA for the CDR3: TGTGCCAGCAGGTTACTAGCGGGGGGGCTAGATACGCAGTATTTT.

In this sample, this clonotype turned up a few times. This chain links TRBV29-1 with TRBJ2-7, with D hard to call. Trimming cost V 2 bases and J 0 bases, with 11 bases left between them. CDR1 is SQVTM and CDR2 is ANQGSEA in the germline V gene. There are 14 residues in the CDR3. This chain's CDR3 is CSVEIRTDSYEQYF. CDR3 bases: TGCAGCGTTGAAATCCGCACCGACTCCTACGAGCAGTACTTC.

The chain is built from TRBV5-1 and TRBJ2-1; 10 positions match TRBD2. There are 17 residues in the CDR3. CDR1 is SGHRS, CDR2 YFSETQ, per germline. Trimming took 5 bases from V and 4 from J; bases not matched to a gene: 12. The CDR3 nucleotides read TGCGCCAGCAGTGATAGCGGGAGGATATTTCCGTACAATGAGCAGTTCTTC. Translated: CASSDSGRIFPYNEQFF.

V is TRBV29-1 and J is TRBJ2-3; TRBD2 aligns across 13 bases. This CDR3 region has 15 residues. Trimming took 6 bases from V and 4 from J; bases not matched to a gene: 7. Per the germline V gene, CDR1 is SQVTM and CDR2 is ANQGSEA. The CDR3 nucleotides are TGCAGCGTCTCCAGGACTAGCGGGAGTTCAGATACGCAGTATTTT. Its protein product is CSVSRTSGSSDTQYF.

The rearrangement uses TRBV6-5 and TRBJ2-4; 9 nucleotides line up with TRBD1. J lost 0 bases, V lost 2 bases, and 11 bases had no gene match. CDR1 MNHEY and CDR2 SVGAGI come from the germline V gene. The CDR3 sequence is 19 residues long. CDR3 sequence reads: CASSYGTGKSPRAKNIQYF. The CDR3 DNA reads TGTGCCAGCAGTTACGGGACAGGGAAGAGTCCCCGAGCCAAAAACATTCAGTACTTC.

The chain uses TRBV7-2 and TRBJ2-7; 14 bases fit TRBD2. Trimming took 3 bases from V and 5 from J; bases not matched to a gene: 6. This CDR3 is built from 16 residues. CDR1 is SGHTA, CDR2 FQGNSA, per germline. This chain's CDR3 is CASSFGTSGGRDEQYF. CDR3 bases: TGTGCCAGCAGCTTCGGGACTAGCGGGGGAAGGGACGAGCAGTACTTC.

This chain joins TRBV11-3 and TRBJ2-3; D uncertain. Trimming took off 4 bases at V and 0 bases at J, with 17 bases between the two ends. The CDR3 consists of 17 residues. The germline gives CDR1 SGHNT, CDR2 YENEEA. In nucleotides, the CDR3 is TGTGCCAGCAGCTCCGCGCGGCAAGTCAACAGCACAGATACGCAGTATTTT. It yields the protein CASSSARQVNSTDTQYF.

This clonotype is a singleton in its sample. The rearrangement uses TRBV3-1 and TRBJ2-5; no clear D. The end of the DNA fits TRBJ2-7 better, so the J call may be wrong. Germline values: CDR1 LGHDT, CDR2 YNNKEL (reference sequence). The CDR3 is made up of 12 amino acids. The CDR3 DNA is TGTGCCAGCAGCGGTTGGTCTACCGAGCAGTACTTC. It specifies CASSGWSTEQYF.

The gene calls are TRBV20-1 and TRBJ2-3; weak D call: TRBD2 (6 bases). This CDR3 comprises 16 residues. CDR1 and CDR2 from the germline V gene are DFQATT and SNEGSKA (reference sequence). The V gene lost 1 base and the J gene lost 1 base, with 15 bases spanning the gap. The CDR3 sequence: CSARGGVAEGTDTQYF. For the CDR3, the DNA is TGCAGTGCTAGAGGGGGGGTAGCCGAAGGCACAGATACGCAGTATTTT.

This clonotype showed up just a few times. The chain carries TRBV21-1 and TRBJ2-3; no check of the table's D call, TRBD1, against the DNA was made. TRBV21-1 is a listed pseudogene. The CDR3 is 16 amino acids. The CDR3 sequence is CASSKTHRVFADTQYF. CDR3 in DNA: TGTGCCAGCAGCAAAACCCACAGGGTATTCGCAGATACGCAGTATTTT.

The J gene is TRBJ2-5, the V gene TRBV6-5; a weak D match, TRBD1 (5 bases). The J call may be mistaken, given a closer DNA end match to TRBJ2-7. The CDR3 consists of 14 residues. CDR1 is MNHEY, CDR2 SVGAGI, per germline. The CDR3 region has the DNA TGTGCCAGCAGTTCCCAGGACACCCCCTACGAGCAGTACTTC. It is translated as CASSSQDTPYEQYF.

J is TRBJ1-2 and V is TRBV6-5, with 7 bases identical to TRBD1. The V gene end was trimmed by 0 bases and the J gene end by 3 bases; junction bases not matched to a gene: 4. This CDR3 is 15 amino acids long. Germline V lookup: CDR1 MNHEY, CDR2 SVGAGI. The CDR3 sequence: CASSYSTGSHYGYTF. The CDR3 coding sequence is TGTGCCAGCAGTTACTCGACAGGGTCTCACTATGGCTACACCTTC.

The chain has TRBV2 and TRBJ2-7; 8 bases fit TRBD1. V dropped 7 bases and J dropped 0; count of bases not matched to a gene: 11. The CDR3 sequence is 16 residues long. Germline V gene lookup returns CDR1 SNHLY and CDR2 FYNNEI. Written as DNA, the CDR3 is TGTGCCAGCACTATTAGGACAGGGTTTATCTCCTACGAGCAGTACTTC. This gives the protein CASTIRTGFISYEQYF.

The gene calls are TRBV27 and TRBJ1-2; 7 nucleotides align to TRBD1. V lost 8 bases and J lost 4; bases outside the gene matches: 10. This CDR3 is built from 14 residues. Germline CDR1 is MNHEY and CDR2 is SMNVEV (reference sequence). The CDR3 nucleotides are TGTGCCAGCGGCCCGACAGGGAAGGGCTATGGCTACACCTTC. Its protein product is CASGPTGKGYGYTF.

This sequence joins TRBV6-1 and TRBJ2-1, with 9 positions matching TRBD2. Looked up from germline, CDR1 is MNHNS and CDR2 is SASEGT. V shed 1 base, J shed 8 bases, and the junction held 6 bases outside the gene matches. CDR3 size: 15 residues. The CDR3 DNA reads TGTGCCAGCAGTGAAGTGATTAGCGGGGGCGATGAGCAGTTCTTC. Protein product: CASSEVISGGDEQFF.

V is TRBV29-1 and J is TRBJ1-2; D call uncertain. The CDR3 runs 18 residues. Trimming took 3 bases from V and 4 from J, leaving 27 bases between them. The germline V gene has CDR1 SQVTM and CDR2 ANQGSEA. CDR3 sequence reads: CSVESASFAGRAGYGYTF. The CDR3 DNA sequence: TGCAGCGTTGAGTCCGCCTCCTTCGCGGGGAGAGCCGGCTATGGCTACACCTTC. Looking up the rest from reference TRBV29-1 and TRBJ1-2 gives the full variable domain: SAVISQKPSRDICQRGTSLTIQCQVDSQVTMMFWYRQQPGQSLTLIATANQGSEATYESGFVIDKFPISRPNLTFSTLTVSNMSPEDSSIYLCSVESASFAGRAGYGYTFGSGTRLTVV.

The rearrangement joins TRBV29-1 to TRBJ2-5; 7 nucleotides match TRBD2. Germline CDR1 reads SQVTM; CDR2 reads ANQGSEA. V dropped 3 bases and J dropped 2; count of bases not matched to a gene: 6. The CDR3 has 14 amino acids. CDR3 loop: CSVDGGGLQETQYF. In nucleotides, the CDR3 is TGCAGCGTTGATGGGGGAGGGTTGCAAGAGACCCAGTACTTC.

The J gene is TRBJ1-1, the V gene TRBV20-1, with a possible D match to TRBD1 (6 bases). Germline lookup yields CDR1 DFQATT and CDR2 SNEGSKA (reference sequence). The V and J ends lost 1 base and 3 bases respectively, with 12 bases between them. This CDR3 is built from 14 residues. CDR3 DNA: TGCAGTGCTAGAGCCGCAGGGGATTACACTGAAGCTTTCTTT. This sequence encodes CSARAAGDYTEAFF.

V and J are TRBV15 and TRBJ2-1; D perhaps matches TRBD2 (7 bases). Near its end, the DNA agrees better with TRBJ2-7, so the J call may be wrong. This CDR3 contains 17 residues. Per germline, CDR1 LNHNV and CDR2 YYDKDF (reference sequence). This CDR3 is CATSGGPSGPSYNEQYF. DNA for the CDR3: TGTGCCACCAGCGGGGGGCCTAGCGGACCTTCCTACAATGAGCAGTACTTC.

This chain connects TRBV7-2 to TRBJ2-5; D is possibly TRBD1 (6 bases). This CDR3 is built from 14 residues. CDR1 and CDR2 (germline): SGHTA, FQGNSA. V lost 6 bases and J lost 4, with 15 bases in between. In nucleotides, the CDR3 is TGTGCCAGCAGGTTGGGGGCTAGCCCAGAGACCCAGTACTTC. This codes for CASRLGASPETQYF.